Sequencing of this T cell receptor beta chain was carried out in a study of cytomegalovirus exposure and HLA in healthy donors. Germline V gene lookup returns CDR1 SEHNR and CDR2 FQNEAQ (reference sequence). The V gene end was trimmed by 8 bases and the J gene end by 7 bases; junction bases not matched to a gene: 1. CDR3 length: 11 amino acids. The protocol was immunoSEQ multiplex PCR, while the TCRdb copy is restricted to in-frame clones and leaves out a portion. The repertoire holds about 280,000 clones, 88% seen once, with about 0.9% in the top ten. Overall study findings and caveats: Rarity characterized most TCR sequences, yet some public TCRs appeared in many donors. With high specificity and sensitivity, the classifier reportedly diagnosed cytomegalovirus status.

Notes on this clone: Its antigen remains unknown.

This chain joins TRBV7-9 and TRBJ2-1, with 8 bases matching TRBD2. The sequencing input was PBMCs. This TCR derives from a woman aged 18 to 35 in good health and CMV-seronegative. Here the CDR3 DNA reads TGTGCCAGCGAGCGGGGGAATGAGCAGTTCTTC. This codes for CASERGNEQFF. Full variable domain (rest looked up from reference TRBV7-9 and TRBJ2-1): DTGVSQNPRHKITKRGQNVTFRCDPISEHNRLYWYRQTLGQGPEFLTYFQNEAQLEKSRLLSDRFSAERPKGSFSTLEIQRTEQGDSAMYLCASERGNEQFFGPGTRLTVL.